This TCR beta chain stems from a study of T cells in Graves' hyperthyroidism and ophthalmopathy. Notes on the study in general: Ophthalmopathy was model-predicted a median about 6.9 months pre-onset. Ophthalmopathy was separated from stable hyperthyroidism by a 13 V-J model. Most expanded thyroid clonotypes above 0.001 recurred in blood.

Blood was drawn at first hyperthyroidism diagnosis, before any ophthalmopathy symptoms. The CDR3 length is 14 residues. The germline CDR1 and CDR2 sequences are SQVTM and ANQGSEA. The V gene lost 2 bases and the J gene lost 1 base, with 8 bases spanning the gap. Using RNA transcripts as the source, TCR beta CDR3 regions were amplified. The TCR CDR3 was amplified in a first-round RT-PCR using the HTBI primer set. TCRdb fed the multiplex PCR reads into MiXCR, producing one record per CDR3 protein. The data contain about 720,000 distinct CDR3 sequences, around 20% of them seen just once; the ten biggest clones take up over 15%. The sample holds many counts of this clonotype. The target antigen is unknown.

The receptor was isolated from a woman between 50 and 59 years old with Graves' hyperthyroidism that later progressed to Graves' ophthalmopathy. V gene TRBV29-1 combines with J gene TRBJ2-2; D may be TRBD1 (6 bases). Source material: blood. The CDR3 spells CSVEPQGNTGELFF. The CDR3 nucleotides read TGCAGCGTTGAACCACAGGGGAACACCGGGGAGCTGTTTTTT.